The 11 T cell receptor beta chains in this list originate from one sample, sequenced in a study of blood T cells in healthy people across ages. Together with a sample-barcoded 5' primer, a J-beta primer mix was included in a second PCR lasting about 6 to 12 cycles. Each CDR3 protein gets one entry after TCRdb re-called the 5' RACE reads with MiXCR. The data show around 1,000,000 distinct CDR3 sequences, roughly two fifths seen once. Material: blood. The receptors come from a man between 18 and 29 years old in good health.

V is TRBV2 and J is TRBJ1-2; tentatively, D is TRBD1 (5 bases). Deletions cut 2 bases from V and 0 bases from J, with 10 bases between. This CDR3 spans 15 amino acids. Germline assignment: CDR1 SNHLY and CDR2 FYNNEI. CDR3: CASSETGTPNYGYTF. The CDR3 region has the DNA TGTGCCAGCAGTGAAACGGGGACCCCTAACTATGGCTACACCTTC.

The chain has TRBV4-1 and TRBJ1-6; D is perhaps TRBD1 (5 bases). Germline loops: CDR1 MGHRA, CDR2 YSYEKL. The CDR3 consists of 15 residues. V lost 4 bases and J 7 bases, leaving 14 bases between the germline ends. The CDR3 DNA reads TGCGCCAGCAGCCGAGACGGGGGGGGGAATTCACCCCTCCACTTT. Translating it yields CASSRDGGGNSPLHF.

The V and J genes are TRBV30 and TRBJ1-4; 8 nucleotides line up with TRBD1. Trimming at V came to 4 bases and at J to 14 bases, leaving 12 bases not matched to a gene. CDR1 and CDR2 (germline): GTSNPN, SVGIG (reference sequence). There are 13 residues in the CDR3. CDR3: CAWTGQGERRLFF. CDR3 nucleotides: TGTGCCTGGACCGGACAGGGAGAAAGACGGCTGTTTTTT.

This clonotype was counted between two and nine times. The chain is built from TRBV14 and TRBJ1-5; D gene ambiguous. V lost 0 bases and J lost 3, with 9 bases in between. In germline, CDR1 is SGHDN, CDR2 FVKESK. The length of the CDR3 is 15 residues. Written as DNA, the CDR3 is TGTGCCAGCAGCCAAGATCAGAGCCACAATCAGCCCCAGCATTTT. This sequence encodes CASSQDQSHNQPQHF.

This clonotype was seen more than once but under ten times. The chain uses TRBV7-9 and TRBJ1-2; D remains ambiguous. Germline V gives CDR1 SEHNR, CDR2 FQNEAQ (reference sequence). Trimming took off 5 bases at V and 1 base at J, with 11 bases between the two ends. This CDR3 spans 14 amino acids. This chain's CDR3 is CASSVGEVNYGYTF. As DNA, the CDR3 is TGTGCCAGCAGCGTTGGCGAAGTTAACTATGGCTACACCTTC.

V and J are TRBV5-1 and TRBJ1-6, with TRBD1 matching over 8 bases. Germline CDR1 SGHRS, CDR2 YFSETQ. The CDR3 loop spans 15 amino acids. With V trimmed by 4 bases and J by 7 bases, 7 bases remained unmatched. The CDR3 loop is CASSPRTGQNSPLHF. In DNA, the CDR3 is TGCGCCAGCAGCCCCCGGACAGGGCAAAATTCACCCCTCCACTTT.

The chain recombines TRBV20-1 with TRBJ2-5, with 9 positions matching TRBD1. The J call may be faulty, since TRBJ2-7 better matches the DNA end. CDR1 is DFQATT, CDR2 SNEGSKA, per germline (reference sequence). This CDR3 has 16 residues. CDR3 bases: TGCAGTGCTAGACCTACATTAGAACAGGGGGCCAACGAGCAGTACTTC. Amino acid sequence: CSARPTLEQGANEQYF.

The CDR3 DNA sequence: TGCGCCAGCAGCCAAGATGAGGCTAGCGGAAACAATGAGCAGTTCTTC. Amino acids: CASSQDEASGNNEQFF. V is TRBV4-3 and J is TRBJ2-1, with TRBD2 matching over 7 bases. CDR3 length: 16 amino acids. Germline trimming cut 0 bases from V and 5 bases from J; bases unmatched to any gene: 7. The germline gives CDR1 LGHNA, CDR2 YSLEER.

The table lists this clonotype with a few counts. The CDR3 spells CASREQGDQPQHF. CDR3 bases: TGTGCCAGCAGAGAACAGGGTGACCAGCCCCAGCATTTT. This chain links TRBV6-5 with TRBJ1-5, with D possibly matching TRBD1 (6 bases). The CDR3 runs to 13 residues. V was cut by 6 bases and J by 7 bases, with 13 bases left in between. Germline V gene lookup returns CDR1 MNHEY and CDR2 SVGAGI.

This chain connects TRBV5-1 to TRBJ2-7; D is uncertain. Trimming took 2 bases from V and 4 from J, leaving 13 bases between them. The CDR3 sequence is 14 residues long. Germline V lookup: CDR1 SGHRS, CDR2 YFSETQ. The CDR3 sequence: CASSLRVMGYEQYF. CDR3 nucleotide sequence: TGCGCCAGCAGCTTACGGGTTATGGGTTACGAGCAGTACTTC.

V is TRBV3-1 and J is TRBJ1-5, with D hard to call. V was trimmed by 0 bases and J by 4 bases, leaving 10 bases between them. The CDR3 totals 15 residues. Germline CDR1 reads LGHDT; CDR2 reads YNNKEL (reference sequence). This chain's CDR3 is CASSQDRKQNQPQHF. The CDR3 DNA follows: TGTGCCAGCAGCCAAGATCGAAAACAGAATCAGCCCCAGCATTTT.